This T cell receptor beta chain was sequenced in a study of identical twins. The CDR3 extends over 13 amino acids. The germline V and J ends were trimmed by 2 bases and 2 bases, with 6 bases remaining between them. Germline V gene lookup returns CDR1 MNHEY and CDR2 SVGAGI. This clonotype was observed many times. TCRdb passed the 5' RACE reads through MiXCR, listing each CDR3 protein once. Of roughly 690,000 distinct CDR3 sequences listed, over 20% are singletons. Separately, the same data were catalogued under a study of T cells expressing NK-cell markers.

The sequencing sample was made of PBMCs. The chain carries TRBV6-5 and TRBJ1-2, with no clear D. This sequence originates from a woman in her late teens or twenties in good health. DNA of the CDR3: TGTGCCAGCAGTTACGGGCAGAACTATGGCTACACCTTC. Translated, it gives CASSYGQNYGYTF.